This record looks at one TCR beta chain sequence and its context. Antigen: not known. The entry originates in a study of cytotoxic CD8 clonotypes in ibrutinib-treated CLL. General study results and limits: At baseline, clonality was higher than in age-matched healthy donors and correlated with CD8+ counts.

Sequencing sought depths of 1 in 200,000 to 1 in 1 million T cells. Some clones are missing from TCRdb's copy, which holds only in-frame ones; the method was immunoSEQ multiplex PCR. The table has about 200,000 clones, roughly 77% seen once; the top ten hold 5.9%. The clonotype comes from a human donor with chronic lymphocytic leukemia. The sample here was PBMCs, taken after 12 months of ibrutinib treatment.

The CDR3 spells CASTRGTGENEQYF. Written as DNA, the CDR3 is TGCGCCAGCACCAGGGGGACAGGGGAAAACGAGCAGTACTTC. The V gene is TRBV5-1, the J gene TRBJ2-7; 10 nucleotides agree with TRBD1. J lost 5 bases, V lost 6 bases, and 8 bases had no gene match. Germline-derived CDR1 and CDR2 are SGHRS and YFSETQ. The length of the CDR3 is 14 residues.